This passage covers 27 T cell receptor beta chains from one sample sequenced in a study of regulatory T cells in long-lasting Graves disease. TCR beta libraries were built with iRepertoire HTBI primers and Arm-PCR of CDR3 regions. TCRdb itself ran the multiplex PCR reads through MiXCR, one entry per CDR3 protein. The profile shows approximately 470,000 distinct CDR3 sequences, about 17% of them singletons. The time point here: newly diagnosed GD, antithyroid drugs for less than 3 months. RNA from PBMCs was the source of the TCR library. This sample also appeared in a second study, on T cells in Graves' hyperthyroidism and ophthalmopathy.

Sample: peripheral blood mononuclear cells (PBMCs), taken at new diagnosis, from a patient treated with antithyroid drugs. These TCRs come from a man in his forties with Graves disease.

This clonotype was detected many times. The rearrangement uses TRBV5-5 and TRBJ2-7, with a tentative D call TRBD2 (6 bases). This CDR3 spans 16 amino acids. In germline, CDR1 is SGHKS, CDR2 YYEKEE (reference sequence). Trimming left V 4 bases short and J 3 bases short, with 20 bases between. The CDR3 DNA reads TGTGCCAGCAGCCTGTCGTGGGACTCAGGCGTCTACGAGCAGTACTTC. This encodes CASSLSWDSGVYEQYF.

A remark on this clonotype: A much larger clone is a single base away; this may be a read error. The chain uses TRBV6-2 or TRBV6-3 and TRBJ2-5, with 12 bases matching TRBD2. CDR3 length: 14 amino acids. Trimming took 7 bases from V and 9 from J; bases not matched to a gene: 9. Germline V gene data show CDR1 as MNHEY and CDR2 as SVGEGT. CDR3 nucleotide sequence: TGTGCCAGCAATCCGACTAGCGGGAGCGAGTCCCAGTACTTC. Its protein product is CASNPTSGSESQYF.

This chain joins TRBV19 and TRBJ1-1, with 8 nucleotides matching TRBD1. Germline CDR1 reads LNHDA; CDR2 reads SQIVND (reference sequence). The J segment lost 7 bases and the V segment lost 6 bases, leaving 13 bases of the junction unmatched. The CDR3 is made up of 15 amino acids. Written as DNA, the CDR3 is TGTGCCAGTAGCAGGACAGGGCGCTCTTCCGATGAAGCTTTCTTT. As protein: CASSRTGRSSDEAFF.

The V gene is TRBV20-1, the J gene TRBJ2-2; D may be TRBD1 (6 bases). The CDR3 contains 14 residues. V lost 2 bases and J 6 bases, leaving 13 bases between the germline ends. CDR1 is DFQATT, CDR2 SNEGSKA, per germline (reference sequence). CDR3: CSARQGKGAGELFF. CDR3 DNA sequence: TGCAGTGCTAGACAGGGGAAAGGTGCCGGGGAGCTGTTTTTT.

This clonotype showed up many times. DNA of the CDR3: TGCAGTGCTAGAGTTGGGGCGAACACCGGGGAGCTGTTTTTT. Protein: CSARVGANTGELFF. The chain couples TRBV20-1 to TRBJ2-2; D remains ambiguous. The V gene lost 1 base and the J gene lost 0 bases, with 6 bases spanning the gap. CDR1 and CDR2 from the germline V gene are DFQATT and SNEGSKA (reference sequence). The CDR3 has 14 amino acids.

Details on this clonotype: The CDR3 does not close with the conserved phenylalanine or tryptophan, likely indicating a read error. V is TRBV14 and J is TRBJ2-1; 11 nucleotides align to TRBD2. The V and J ends lost 4 bases and 5 bases, in that order; junction bases with no gene match: 10. The CDR3 has 17 residues. Per germline, CDR1 SGHDN and CDR2 FVKESK. The CDR3 region is CASSPAVLAGANNEQFL. CDR3 in DNA: TGTGCCAGCAGCCCCGCGGTACTAGCGGGGGCTAACAATGAGCAGTTCCTC.

This clonotype was detected a few times. The gene calls are TRBV6-5 and TRBJ1-6; TRBD1 might be the D (6 bases). The CDR3 contains 15 residues. Trimming stripped 0 bases from V and 8 bases from J, with 11 bases between. Germline-derived CDR1 and CDR2 are MNHEY and SVGAGI. CDR3 DNA sequence: TGTGCCAGCAGTTACTCGGGGGCAGGGGATTCACCCCTCCACTTT. It specifies CASSYSGAGDSPLHF.

The chain is built from TRBV7-9 and TRBJ2-7; TRBD2 is a possible D gene (7 bases). CDR3 length equals 14 residues. Germline V gives CDR1 SEHNR, CDR2 FQNEAQ (reference sequence). The V and J ends lost 5 bases and 3 bases respectively, with 14 bases between them. CDR3 loop: CASSLPGGGYEQYF. The CDR3 DNA sequence: TGTGCCAGCAGCCTTCCGGGGGGCGGCTACGAGCAGTACTTC.

This clonotype was seen repeatedly, ten times or more. The rearrangement links TRBV11-2 to TRBJ2-3; D is undetermined. The germline V and J ends were trimmed by 5 bases and 3 bases, with 3 bases remaining between them. The germline gives CDR1 SGHAT, CDR2 FQNNGV. CDR3 size: 11 residues. CDR3 loop: CASSATDTQYF. The CDR3 DNA reads as TGTGCCAGCAGCGCGACAGATACGCAGTATTTT.

This clonotype was seen at least ten times. The V gene is TRBV18, the J gene TRBJ2-7; D might be TRBD1 (7 bases). Germline loops: CDR1 KGHSH, CDR2 LQKENI. The V end lost 3 bases, the J end lost 5 bases, and 17 bases lay between the germline ends. The CDR3 loop spans 15 amino acids. In DNA, the CDR3 is TGTGCCAGCTCACCTCTCCAGGGGGGAGTCGACGAGCAGTACTTC. Translated: CASSPLQGGVDEQYF.

Ten or more counts support this clonotype. DNA for the CDR3: TGTGCCAGCAGCCAAGTGGCAGGGGGCACTGAAGCTTTCTTT. This gives the protein CASSQVAGGTEAFF. The V and J genes are TRBV3-1 and TRBJ1-1, with 7 bases that match TRBD1. V trimming: 1 base; J trimming: 4 bases; junction bases outside the gene matches: 3. Germline V gene sequence: CDR1 LGHDT, CDR2 YNNKEL (reference sequence). This CDR3 region has 14 residues. The full variable domain, in which reference TRBV3-1 and TRBJ1-1 provide the parts outside the CDR3, is DTAVSQTPKYLVTQMGNDKSIKCEQNLGHDTMYWYKQDSKKFLKIMFSYNNKELIINETVPNRFSPKSPDKAHLNLHINSLELGDSAVYFCASSQVAGGTEAFFGQGTRLTVV.

The chain recombines TRBV4-1 with TRBJ2-1; D is perhaps TRBD2 (5 bases). The germline gives CDR1 MGHRA, CDR2 YSYEKL. V lost 6 bases to trimming and J lost 4 bases, with 16 bases between them. The CDR3 runs 15 residues. Here the CDR3 reads CASSRSGETYNEQFF. DNA of the CDR3: TGCGCCAGCAGTCGAAGTGGGGAGACATACAATGAGCAGTTCTTC.

This clonotype has ten or more counts. This chain uses TRBV3-1 with TRBJ2-3, with 10 nucleotides matching TRBD1. This CDR3 contains 14 residues. The trim removed 3 bases at V and 5 bases at J, leaving 2 bases unmatched. CDR1 LGHDT and CDR2 YNNKEL come from the germline V gene (reference sequence). Here the CDR3 DNA reads TGTGCCAGCAGCCAGGGACAGGGGAAAGATACGCAGTATTTT. Its protein is CASSQGQGKDTQYF.

This chain links TRBV28 with TRBJ2-1, with 8 positions matching TRBD1. Trimming took 6 bases from V and 8 from J; bases not matched to a gene: 9. This CDR3 spans 14 amino acids. The germline V gene encodes CDR1 MDHEN and CDR2 SYDVKM. As DNA, the CDR3 is TGTGCCAGCAGCTACGACAGGGGACGGGATGAGCAGTTCTTC. This sequence encodes CASSYDRGRDEQFF.

The chain employs TRBV11-2 and TRBJ2-7; D unresolved. Germline CDR1 reads SGHAT; CDR2 reads FQNNGV. The length of the CDR3 is 17 residues. V was trimmed by 3 bases and J by 7 bases, leaving 25 bases between them. Here the CDR3 reads CASSFVRRKWSSTEQYF. CDR3 nucleotide sequence: TGTGCCAGCAGCTTCGTCAGGAGAAAGTGGAGCTCTACGGAGCAGTACTTC. Variable domain in full (rest from reference TRBV11-2 and TRBJ2-7): EAGVAQSPRYKIIEKRQSVAFWCNPISGHATLYWYQQILGQGPKLLIQFQNNGVVDDSQLPKDRFSAERLKGVDSTLKIQPAKLEDSAVYLCASSFVRRKWSSTEQYFGPGTRLTVT.

There are many counts of this clonotype. The chain joins TRBV5-1 to TRBJ2-1; D unclear. The CDR3 length is 12 residues. CDR1 and CDR2 from the germline V gene are SGHRS and YFSETQ. V dropped 5 bases and J dropped 5 bases, with 8 bases sitting between them. The CDR3 loop reads CASSPQNNEQFF. CDR3 DNA sequence: TGCGCCAGCAGTCCGCAGAACAATGAGCAGTTCTTC.

This clonotype was picked up a small number of times. The genes are TRBV5-1 and TRBJ1-1; a weak D match, TRBD1 (5 bases). Germline values: CDR1 SGHRS, CDR2 YFSETQ. The CDR3 has 12 amino acids. The V end was cut by 5 bases, the J end by 6 bases, with 11 bases between. The CDR3 protein is CASRDRGPEAFF. The CDR3 DNA follows: TGCGCCAGCAGGGACCGGGGCCCTGAAGCTTTCTTT.

This clonotype was detected once. The genes are TRBV4-1 and TRBJ2-5, with a tentative D call TRBD2 (6 bases). Trimming shortened V by 11 bases and J by 12 bases, and 25 bases separated the two germline ends. The CDR3 covers 13 residues. Germline CDR1 is MGHRA and CDR2 is YSYEKL. The CDR3 DNA sequence: TGCGCCCACACGGACTACGTTGGGGCCGTCAAGTACTTC. As protein: CAHTDYVGAVKYF.

This clonotype was detected many times. This chain uses TRBV28 with TRBJ2-7, with 12 bases identical to TRBD2. CDR1 is MDHEN and CDR2 is SYDVKM in the germline V gene. With 4 bases clipped from V and 4 bases from J, the junction kept 5 bases outside the gene matches. The CDR3 is 15 amino acids. The CDR3 DNA is TGTGCCAGCAGTTCCCCTAGCGGGAGGGGATACGAGCAGTACTTC. Its protein product is CASSSPSGRGYEQYF.

This clonotype was seen a few times. The V gene is TRBV12-3 or TRBV12-4, the J gene TRBJ1-6; 7 bases match TRBD1. The ends lost 5 bases at V and 4 bases at J; junction bases unmatched: 5. There are 15 residues in the CDR3. The CDR3 nucleotides read TGTGCCAGCAGTGGGGACAGCGGGTATAATTCACCCCTCCACTTT. It is translated as CASSGDSGYNSPLHF.

This clonotype was counted many times. The chain employs TRBV20-1 and TRBJ2-7; the D gene is possibly TRBD2 (5 bases). Germline values: CDR1 DFQATT, CDR2 SNEGSKA (reference sequence). The CDR3 length is 14 residues. The germline V and J ends were trimmed by 0 bases and 4 bases, with 13 bases remaining between them. CDR3: CSARDRGLLYEQYF. DNA for the CDR3: TGCAGTGCTAGAGATCGAGGGCTTTTATACGAGCAGTACTTC.

This clonotype has more than one count but fewer than ten. The chain joins TRBV10-3 to TRBJ1-2; TRBD1 matches at 10 bases. The CDR3 contains 12 residues. Germline V gives CDR1 ENHRY, CDR2 SYGVKD. The V and J ends lost 8 bases and 6 bases, in that order; junction bases with no gene match: 3. The CDR3 nucleotides read TGTGCCATCCCGGACAGGGGGAATGGCTACACCTTC. This sequence encodes CAIPDRGNGYTF.

This clonotype was seen at least ten times. The CDR3 protein is CASSLHGASGANVLTF. CDR3 DNA sequence: TGTGCCAGCAGCCTACATGGGGCCTCTGGGGCCAACGTCCTGACTTTC. The V and J genes are TRBV7-8 and TRBJ2-6; D is possibly TRBD1 (5 bases). Germline V gives CDR1 SGHVS, CDR2 FQNEAQ. The CDR3 has 16 residues. The V gene lost 5 bases and the J gene lost 0 bases, with 11 bases spanning the gap.

There are many counts of this clonotype. The V and J genes are TRBV2 and TRBJ2-1, with D perhaps TRBD1 or TRBD2 (5 bases each). Germline CDR1 SNHLY, CDR2 FYNNEI. V lost 6 bases and J lost 4, with 16 bases in between. The CDR3 has 15 residues. In DNA, the CDR3 is TGTGCCAGCAGGGAGGCGGTGGGACCTTACAATGAGCAGTTCTTC. It is translated as CASREAVGPYNEQFF.

Ten or more counts support this clonotype. The V gene is TRBV6-1, the J gene TRBJ2-5; tentative D call: TRBD1 (5 bases). Trimming cost V 6 bases and J 4 bases, with 21 bases left between them. Germline V CDR1 and CDR2: MNHNS, SASEGT. The CDR3 covers 16 residues. This CDR3 reads CASRPQGRVWSETQYF. CDR3 bases: TGTGCCAGCAGACCCCAGGGCCGAGTCTGGTCAGAGACCCAGTACTTC.

This clonotype has ten or more counts. CDR3 nucleotide sequence: TGTGCCAGCAGCACCTATCGACAGGGGAGGCAAGAGACCCAGTACTTC. Protein: CASSTYRQGRQETQYF. The chain uses TRBV28 and TRBJ2-5; TRBD1 matches 8 bases. From germline, CDR1 is MDHEN and CDR2 SYDVKM. The CDR3 extends over 16 amino acids. V was pared by 6 bases and J by 2 bases, with 11 bases of the junction left unmatched.

This clonotype was recorded at least ten times. The rearrangement joins TRBV13 to TRBJ1-2, with D possibly being TRBD1 (5 bases). Trimming removed 0 bases from V and 3 bases from J, with 11 bases in between. The length of the CDR3 is 15 residues. Germline V CDR1 and CDR2: PRHDT, FYEKMQ (reference sequence). As DNA, the CDR3 is TGTGCCAGCAGCTTAGGCGACAGCGCGCACTATGGCTACACCTTC. Protein: CASSLGDSAHYGYTF. The complete variable domain, with remaining parts taken from reference TRBV13 and TRBJ1-2, reads AAGVIQSPRHLIKEKRETATLKCYPIPRHDTVYWYQQGPGQDPQFLISFYEKMQSDKGSIPDRFSAQQFSDYHSELNMSSLELGDSALYFCASSLGDSAHYGYTFGSGTRLTVV.